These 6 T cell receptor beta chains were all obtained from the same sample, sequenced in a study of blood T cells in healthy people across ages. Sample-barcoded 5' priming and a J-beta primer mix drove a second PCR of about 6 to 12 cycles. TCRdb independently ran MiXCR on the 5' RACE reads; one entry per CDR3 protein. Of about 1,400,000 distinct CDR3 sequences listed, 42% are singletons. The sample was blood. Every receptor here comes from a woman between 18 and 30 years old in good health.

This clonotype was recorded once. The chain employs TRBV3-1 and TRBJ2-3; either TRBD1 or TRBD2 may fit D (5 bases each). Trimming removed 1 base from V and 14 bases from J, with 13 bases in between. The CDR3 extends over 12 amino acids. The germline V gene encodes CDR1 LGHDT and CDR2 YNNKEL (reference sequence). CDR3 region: CASSQVGTEPYF. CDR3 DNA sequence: TGTGCCAGCAGCCAAGTTGGGACGGAGCCGTATTTT.

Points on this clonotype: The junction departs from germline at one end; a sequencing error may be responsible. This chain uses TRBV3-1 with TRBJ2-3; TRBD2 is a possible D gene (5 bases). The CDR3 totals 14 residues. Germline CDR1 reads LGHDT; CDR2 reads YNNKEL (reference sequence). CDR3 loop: CASSQASGTDMQYF. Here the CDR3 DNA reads TGTGCCAGCAGCCAAGCGAGCGGCACAGATATGCAGTATTTT.

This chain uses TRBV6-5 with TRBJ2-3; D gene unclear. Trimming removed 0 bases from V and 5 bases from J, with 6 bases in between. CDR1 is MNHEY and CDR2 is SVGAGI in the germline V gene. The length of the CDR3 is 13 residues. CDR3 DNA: TGTGCCAGCAGTTACTCGAAAGGAGATACGCAGTATTTT. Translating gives CASSYSKGDTQYF.

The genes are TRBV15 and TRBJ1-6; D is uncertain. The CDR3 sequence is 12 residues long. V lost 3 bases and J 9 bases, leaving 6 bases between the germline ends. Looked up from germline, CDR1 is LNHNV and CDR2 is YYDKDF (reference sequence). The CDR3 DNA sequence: TGTGCCACCAGCAGCCCCTTTTCACCCCTCCACTTT. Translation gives CATSSPFSPLHF.

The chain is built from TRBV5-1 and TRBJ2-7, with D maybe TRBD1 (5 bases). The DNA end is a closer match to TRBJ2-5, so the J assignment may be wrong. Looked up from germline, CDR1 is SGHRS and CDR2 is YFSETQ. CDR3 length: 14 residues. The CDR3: CASSLFRVEETQYF. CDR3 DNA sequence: TGCGCCAGCAGCTTGTTCAGGGTCGAAGAGACCCAGTACTTC.

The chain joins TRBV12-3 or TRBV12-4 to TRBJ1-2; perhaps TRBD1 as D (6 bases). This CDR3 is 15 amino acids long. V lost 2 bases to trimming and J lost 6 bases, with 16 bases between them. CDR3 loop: CASSLRPRGGNGYTF. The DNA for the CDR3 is TGTGCCAGCAGTTTACGCCCTAGGGGGGGGAATGGCTACACCTTC.